The rows below give T cell receptor beta chains drawn from one sample of a study of shared clonotypes between healthy human individuals. The assay was immunoSEQ multiplex PCR, and TCRdb's table has in-frame clones only and misses some. The table records 2,500,000 or so clones, just under 95% of them present only once. The sample taken for sequencing was naive CD4+ T cells from PBMCs. These TCRs come from a man between 18 and 35 years old in good health. Some clones in this sample may be carry-over from other donors' samples. The CDR3 runs from the conserved cysteine through the conserved F or W. The D gene is left open where the match is weak. The size entry is marked missing in some rows and otherwise reads once, few, many or a size class.

CDR3aa	CDR3nt	v_gene	d_gene	abundance	j_gene
CAWNRESYNSPLHF	TGTGCCTGGAACAGGGAGTCCTATAATTCACCCCTCCACTTT	TRBV30	-	-	TRBJ1-6
CASSQVRQGAGNEQFF	TGTGCCAGCAGCCAAGTGAGACAGGGGGCAGGCAATGAGCAGTTCTTC	TRBV4-2	TRBD1	-	TRBJ2-1
CASSAGTGPSYEQYF	TGTGCCAGCAGCGCCGGGACAGGGCCCTCCTACGAGCAGTACTTC	TRBV9	TRBD1	-	TRBJ2-7
CASSWTSGSAWYEQYF	TGTGCCAGCAGTTGGACTAGCGGGAGCGCCTGGTACGAGCAGTACTTC	TRBV6-5	TRBD2	-	TRBJ2-7
CASSRTFAQETQYF	TGTGCCAGCAGCCGGACATTCGCACAAGAGACCCAGTACTTC	TRBV7-7	-	-	TRBJ2-5
CSVEFFVAPEAFF	TGCAGCGTTGAGTTTTTTGTGGCGCCTGAAGCTTTCTTT	TRBV29-1	-	-	TRBJ1-1
CASSSQGFADYEQYF	TGTGCCAGCAGTTCGCAGGGATTTGCCGACTACGAGCAGTACTTC	TRBV6-6	-	-	TRBJ2-7
CASSFDRARYTF	TGTGCCAGCAGTTTCGACAGAGCACGCTACACCTTC	TRBV28	-	-	TRBJ1-2
CASSLNSNQPQHF	TGTGCCAGCAGCCTTAATAGCAATCAGCCCCAGCATTTT	TRBV7-9	-	-	TRBJ1-5
CATSRVASGSTDTQYF	TGTGCCACCAGCAGAGTAGCTAGCGGTAGCACAGATACGCAGTATTTT	TRBV15	TRBD2	-	TRBJ2-3
CASSRTDTQYF	TGTGCCAGCTCACGTACAGATACGCAGTATTTT	TRBV18	-	-	TRBJ2-3
CASSLNSGEQYF	TGTGCCAGCAGCTTAAACAGCGGGGAGCAGTACTTC	TRBV11-2	-	-	TRBJ2-7
CSGRTGEVNEQFF	TGCAGCGGACGGACAGGGGAGGTCAATGAGCAGTTCTTC	TRBV29-1	TRBD1	-	TRBJ2-1
CASSLGQTSYNEQFF	TGCGCCAGCAGCCTTGGACAGACCTCCTACAATGAGCAGTTCTTC	TRBV5-1	-	-	TRBJ2-1
CSAKGLAETKKTGELFF	TGCAGCGCCAAGGGACTAGCGGAAACAAAGAAAACCGGGGAGCTGTTTTTT	TRBV29-1	TRBD2	-	TRBJ2-2
CASSQVSGASGSAQYF	TGCGCCAGCAGCCAAGTCTCGGGGGCTAGCGGGAGTGCGCAGTATTTT	TRBV4-3	TRBD2	-	TRBJ2-3
CASLSWVSGANVLTF	TGTGCAAGTCTTAGTTGGGTGTCTGGGGCCAACGTCCTGACTTTC	TRBV12-2	-	-	TRBJ2-6
CSARRTREAFF	TGCAGTGCTAGACGAACTAGGGAAGCTTTCTTT	TRBV20-1	-	few	TRBJ1-1
CASGWGTTDTQYF	TGTGCTAGTGGTTGGGGGACCACAGATACGCAGTATTTT	TRBV12-5	-	-	TRBJ2-3
CASSPTGVSYEQYF	TGTGCCAGCAGCCCTACAGGGGTGTCCTACGAGCAGTACTTC	TRBV5-4	TRBD1	once	TRBJ2-7
CASSIDGSGRPTDTQYF	TGTGCCAGTAGTATAGACGGTAGCGGGAGGCCCACAGATACGCAGTATTTT	TRBV19	TRBD2	-	TRBJ2-3